This entry lists 19 T cell receptor beta chains sequenced from one sample in a study of beta chain features in type 1 diabetes. No cognate antigen is known for these TCRs. Study-level points and caveats: Patients with Type 1 diabetes showed moderately but significantly shorter TCRB CDR3s in all four CD4+ subsets.

Of the isolated RNA, all was reverse transcribed, and so the sequenced material was expressed TCRB transcripts. Method: immunoSEQ multiplex PCR; TCRdb's copy keeps in-frame clones and lacks some. The table includes under 250,000 clones, about 15% detected once. The sequencing input was naive CD4+ T cells from blood. Receptor source: a man aged 25 to 40 with type 1 diabetes.

The chain is built from TRBV7-9 and TRBJ1-3; TRBD1 aligns across 7 bases. In germline, CDR1 is SEHNR, CDR2 FQNEAQ (reference sequence). J gave up 0 bases and V 4 bases, and 12 bases lay outside the gene matches. The CDR3 contains 18 residues. CDR3 sequence (DNA): TGTGCCAGCAGCTCCGGGACAGCATCCTTTAACTCTGGAAACACCATATATTTT. As protein: CASSSGTASFNSGNTIYF.

This clone was observed a handful of times. The CDR3 region has the DNA TGTGCCAGCAGGGGACAGACCCTCGGGACCCAGTACTTC. Translated: CASRGQTLGTQYF. The chain carries TRBV6-5 and TRBJ2-5, with TRBD1 identical over 7 bases. Germline CDR1 MNHEY, CDR2 SVGAGI. This CDR3 is built from 13 residues. The V segment lost 6 bases and the J segment 7 bases; nucleotides outside the gene matches: 8.

In its sample, this clone was seen a few times. The genes are TRBV19 and TRBJ1-2, with 8 bases that match TRBD1. Germline V gene data show CDR1 as LNHDA and CDR2 as SQIVND (reference sequence). The V gene end was trimmed by 4 bases and the J gene end by 4 bases; junction bases not matched to a gene: 8. The CDR3 consists of 15 residues. The DNA for the CDR3 is TGTGCCAGTAGTAAAGCCGGGACAGGCGGCTATGGCTACACCTTC. This codes for CASSKAGTGGYGYTF.

This clone came up a few times. V gene TRBV11-2 combines with J gene TRBJ2-1, with D possibly matching TRBD1 (6 bases). Trimming took 5 bases from V and 5 from J, leaving 13 bases between them. Germline values: CDR1 SGHAT, CDR2 FQNNGV. This CDR3 has 14 residues. CDR3 in DNA: TGTGCCAGCAGCAGGGGGAATTCTCACAATGAGCAGTTCTTC. Its translation: CASSRGNSHNEQFF.

Only a few counts were recorded for this clone. The CDR3 bases are TGTGCCAGCAGTATCGCGGGTAGTCAAGGCTACACCTTC. Translated, it gives CASSIAGSQGYTF. The gene calls are TRBV6-5 and TRBJ1-2; D uncertain. Trimming removed 5 bases at V and 8 bases at J, with 15 bases between. The V gene's germline CDR1 is MNHEY and CDR2 SVGAGI. This CDR3 has 13 residues.

The chain carries TRBV15 and TRBJ2-4; D remains ambiguous. With 0 bases removed from V and 0 bases from J, the gap between germline ends came to 15 bases. The CDR3 covers 18 residues. CDR1 is LNHNV and CDR2 is YYDKDF in the germline V gene (reference sequence). As DNA, the CDR3 is TGTGCCACCAGCAGAGAGAAGTCGAGAGGCCTAGCCAAAAACATTCAGTACTTC. Encoded protein: CATSREKSRGLAKNIQYF.

This chain's CDR3 is CASSLDSTTSGELFF. The CDR3 DNA sequence: TGTGCCAGCAGCTTAGACTCGACTACCTCCGGGGAGCTGTTTTTT. The chain joins TRBV11-1 to TRBJ2-2; tentative D call: TRBD2 (5 bases). CDR3 length equals 15 residues. V lost 1 base and J lost 6, with 12 bases in between. Germline CDR1 SGHAT, CDR2 FQDESV (reference sequence).

This clone was counted only a few times. V usage is TRBV18 and J usage is TRBJ1-4; D is perhaps TRBD1 (5 bases). V was clipped by 1 base and J by 5 bases, with 11 bases between them. The CDR3 covers 15 residues. Germline V gene sequence: CDR1 KGHSH, CDR2 LQKENI. This CDR3 reads CASSPRREQNEKLFF. The DNA for the CDR3 is TGTGCCAGCTCACCACGCAGGGAACAGAATGAAAAACTGTTTTTT.

The CDR3 protein is CAISLAGQETQYF. The CDR3 region has the DNA TGTGCCATCAGTCTAGCGGGGCAAGAGACCCAGTACTTC. This chain joins TRBV10-3 and TRBJ2-5, with 9 bases aligning to TRBD2. After removal of 5 bases from V and 2 bases from J, the junction contained 0 bases not matched to a gene. The CDR3 is 13 residues long. Germline CDR1 is ENHRY and CDR2 is SYGVKD.

This chain connects TRBV6-1 to TRBJ2-7; 9 positions match TRBD1. V lost 3 bases, J lost 2 bases, and 5 bases stayed unmatched. The CDR3 consists of 15 residues. Germline V gene sequence: CDR1 MNHNS, CDR2 SASEGT. CDR3 protein: CASSDIQGAAYEQYF. In DNA, the CDR3 is TGTGCCAGCAGTGACATACAGGGGGCCGCCTACGAGCAGTACTTC.

The chain couples TRBV5-1 to TRBJ2-1; 7 bases fit TRBD2. The CDR3 spans 16 residues. Germline CDR1 and CDR2: SGHRS and YFSETQ. The ends lost 1 base at V and 1 base at J; junction bases unmatched: 5. This CDR3 is CASSLLTGGSYNEQFF. The CDR3 DNA sequence: TGCGCCAGCAGCTTGTTGACGGGGGGATCCTACAATGAGCAGTTCTTC.

This clone appeared a few times. The V and J genes are TRBV7-6 and TRBJ1-1; no reliable D call. Germline CDR1 and CDR2: SGHVS and FNYEAQ. CDR3 length equals 15 residues. V dropped 2 bases and J dropped 1 base, with 11 bases sitting between them. CDR3 residues: CASSLLGLRNTEAFF. The CDR3 coding sequence is TGTGCCAGCAGCTTACTAGGACTCCGGAACACTGAAGCTTTCTTT.

This clone was detected only a few times. V usage is TRBV2 and J usage is TRBJ1-2, with 10 positions matching TRBD1. The V gene end was trimmed by 3 bases and the J gene end by 4 bases; junction bases not matched to a gene: 5. The CDR3 loop spans 15 amino acids. Per the germline V gene, CDR1 is SNHLY and CDR2 is FYNNEI. The CDR3 spells CASSDRTGGSYGYTF. The CDR3 DNA reads as TGTGCCAGCAGTGATCGGACAGGGGGTAGCTATGGCTACACCTTC.

J is TRBJ2-2 and V is TRBV11-2; TRBD1 matches 7 bases. CDR1 SGHAT and CDR2 FQNNGV come from the germline V gene. V shed 5 bases, J shed 0 bases, and the junction held 6 bases outside the gene matches. The CDR3 runs 16 residues. The CDR3 DNA reads as TGTGCCAGCAGCCTAACAGGGGAGCCGAACACCGGGGAGCTGTTTTTT. Protein: CASSLTGEPNTGELFF.

This clone turned up a few times. The chain has TRBV7-2 and TRBJ2-1, with 8 bases matching TRBD1. Losses at the gene ends were 5 bases for V and 6 bases for J; bases not matched to a gene: 6. Germline V gene sequence: CDR1 SGHTA, CDR2 FQGNSA. The CDR3 extends over 14 amino acids. CDR3: CASSRTGIGNEQFF. The CDR3 DNA sequence: TGTGCCAGCAGCCGGACAGGGATCGGCAATGAGCAGTTCTTC. Using reference TRBV7-2 and TRBJ2-1 for the parts outside the CDR3, the full variable domain is GAGVSQSPSNKVTEKGKDVELRCDPISGHTALYWYRQSLGQGLEFLIYFQGNSAPDKSGLPSDRFSAERTGGSVSTLTIQRTQQEDSAVYLCASSRTGIGNEQFFGPGTRLTVL.

This clone turned up a few times. The chain recombines TRBV5-1 with TRBJ1-1, with D possibly TRBD1 on 6 matching bases. The CDR3 totals 13 residues. Trimming removed 5 bases at V and 1 base at J, with 9 bases between. Germline CDR1 SGHRS, CDR2 YFSETQ. The CDR3 reads CASSQGGNTEAFF. In nucleotides, the CDR3 is TGCGCCAGCAGTCAAGGGGGGAACACTGAAGCTTTCTTT.

This clone was detected a few times. V usage is TRBV2 and J usage is TRBJ2-1; the match to TRBD2 covers 8 bases. CDR1 is SNHLY, CDR2 FYNNEI, per germline. This CDR3 region has 15 residues. The V and J ends lost 6 bases and 3 bases, in that order; junction bases with no gene match: 7. DNA for the CDR3: TGTGCCAGCAGCCCAGCGGGAGATAACTACAATGAGCAGTTCTTC. Translation gives CASSPAGDNYNEQFF.

There are a few counts of this clone. This chain uses TRBV4-1 with TRBJ2-7; TRBD2 agrees at 14 bases. J was trimmed by 2 bases and V by 4 bases; bases with no gene match: 1. CDR3 size: 15 residues. Germline V gene sequence: CDR1 MGHRA, CDR2 YSYEKL. This CDR3 is CASSPGLAGAYEQYF. CDR3 DNA sequence: TGCGCCAGCAGCCCGGGACTAGCGGGGGCCTACGAGCAGTACTTC.

The genes are TRBV7-9 and TRBJ1-2, with no clear D. Germline V gives CDR1 SEHNR, CDR2 FQNEAQ (reference sequence). CDR3 length: 11 amino acids. The V end was cut by 5 bases, the J end by 8 bases, with 9 bases between. CDR3 bases: TGTGCCAGCAGCACAACCTTAGGCTACACCTTC. Its translation: CASSTTLGYTF.